The present TCR beta chain was sequenced within a study of cytomegalovirus exposure and HLA in healthy donors. Comment on this clone: What it binds is not known.

This PCR relied on a set of 60 Vbeta primers and 13 Jbeta primers. In the authors' workflow: A later analysis counted tens of millions of unique TCR beta chains, about 10 million shared. This table comes from immunoSEQ multiplex PCR, and its TCRdb copy is limited to in-frame clones, with some not included. V, J and clone size are those of that table, while D and trimming were read from the DNA. The sample consists of 200,000 to 250,000 clones, 70% to 90% of them appearing once. Study-wide points: The study put 150 to 200 TCR beta chains on its list as cytomegalovirus-associated. According to reports, the classifier identified cytomegalovirus status with high specificity and sensitivity. 87-base-pair reads could not separate some V segments, including TRBV6-2 and TRBV6-3.

Germline V gene lookup returns CDR1 SQVTM and CDR2 ANQGSEA. The CDR3 consists of 13 residues. V was trimmed by 7 bases and J by 6 bases, leaving 18 bases between them. The genes are TRBV29-1 and TRBJ1-1; TRBD1 is a possible D gene (5 bases). What was sequenced was PBMCs. This TCR was sampled from a girl aged 2 to 10 in good health and CMV-seronegative. CDR3 region: CSAAGGEGAEAFF. The CDR3 DNA reads TGCAGCGCTGCGGGGGGGGAAGGGGCTGAAGCTTTCTTT.